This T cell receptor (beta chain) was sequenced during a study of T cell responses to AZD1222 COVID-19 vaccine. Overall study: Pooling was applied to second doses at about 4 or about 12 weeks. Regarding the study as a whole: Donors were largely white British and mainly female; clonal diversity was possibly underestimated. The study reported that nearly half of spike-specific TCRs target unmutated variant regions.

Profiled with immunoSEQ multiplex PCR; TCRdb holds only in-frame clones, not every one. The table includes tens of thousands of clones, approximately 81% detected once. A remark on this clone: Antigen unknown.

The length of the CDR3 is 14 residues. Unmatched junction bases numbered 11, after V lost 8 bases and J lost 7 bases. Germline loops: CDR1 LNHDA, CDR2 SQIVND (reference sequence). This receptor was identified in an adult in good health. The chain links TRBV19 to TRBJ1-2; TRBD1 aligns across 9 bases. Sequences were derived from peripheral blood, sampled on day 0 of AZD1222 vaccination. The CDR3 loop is CASRGWTGVFGYTF. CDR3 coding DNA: TGTGCCAGTCGGGGCTGGACAGGGGTTTTTGGCTACACCTTC.